These T cell receptor beta chains were read from a single sample in a study of beta chain features in type 1 diabetes. The protocol was immunoSEQ multiplex PCR, while the TCRdb copy is restricted to in-frame clones and leaves out a portion. The data contain roughly 300,000 clones, around 8.5% of them singletons. Sequences were obtained from central memory CD4+ T cells from blood. These receptors all come from a man younger than 40 with type 1 diabetes. CDR3s include the opening cysteine and the closing phenylalanine or tryptophan. D genes are given only for firm matches. Size is stated for part of the rows, as once, few or many counts, or as a class when the clone is expanded.

TRBV6-6	TRBJ2-7	NA	NA	CASSVTRTEQYF	TGTGCCAGCAGTGTTACTCGTACCGAGCAGTACTTC
TRBV19	TRBJ2-7	few	NA	CASSTDRPYEQYF	TGTGCCAGTAGTACCGACAGGCCCTACGAGCAGTACTTC
TRBV5-1	TRBJ2-5	NA	NA	CASRESRETQYF	TGCGCCAGCAGGGAGTCTCGGGAGACCCAGTACTTC
TRBV27	TRBJ1-1	many	TRBD1	CASSLETGAQAFF	TGTGCCAGCAGTCTAGAAACAGGGGCTCAAGCTTTCTTT
TRBV7-2	TRBJ1-1	NA	TRBD1	CASSRGQANTEAFF	TGTGCCAGCAGCAGGGGACAGGCAAACACTGAAGCTTTCTTT
TRBV7-6	TRBJ2-1	NA	NA	CASSLSPAANEQFF	TGTGCCAGCAGCTTAAGTCCAGCGGCAAATGAGCAGTTCTTC
TRBV21-1	TRBJ2-7	many	NA	CASSKGQVSSYEQYF	TGTGCCAGCAGCAAAGGACAGGTCAGCTCCTACGAGCAGTACTTC
TRBV7-2	TRBJ2-7	NA	NA	CASSRGGSSYEQYF	TGTGCCAGCAGCCGAGGAGGGAGTAGCTACGAGCAGTACTTC
TRBV7-8	TRBJ2-3	NA	TRBD2	CASSQVQVRASGGARDTQYF	TGTGCCAGCAGCCAAGTTCAAGTCCGGGCTAGCGGGGGGGCGAGGGATACGCAGTATTTT
TRBV11-2	TRBJ1-2	many	NA	CASSLSSSFGYGYTF	TGTGCCAGCAGCTTAAGTAGTTCGTTCGGCTATGGCTACACCTTC
TRBV5-6	TRBJ2-3	few	NA	CASSLTSGDTQYF	TGTGCCAGCAGCTTGACCTCCGGAGATACGCAGTATTTT
TRBV29-1	TRBJ1-2	NA	TRBD1	CSALVQGGGYTF	TGCAGCGCACTCGTCCAGGGGGGTGGCTACACCTTC
TRBV5-6	TRBJ1-2	NA	NA	CASSLGARIPYGYTF	TGTGCCAGCAGCTTGGGGGCGCGTATTCCCTATGGCTACACCTTC
TRBV6-1	TRBJ1-1	NA	NA	CASSTSQNTEAFF	TGTGCCAGCAGCACCTCCCAGAACACTGAAGCTTTCTTT
TRBV2	TRBJ2-3	few	NA	CASSEIGSTPSAYF	TGTGCCAGCAGTGAAATCGGGTCGACCCCCAGCGCCTATTTT
TRBV5-1	TRBJ2-5	NA	TRBD1	CASSPPGQGGETQYF	TGCGCCAGCAGTCCACCGGGACAGGGCGGGGAGACCCAGTACTTC
TRBV20-1	TRBJ1-1	few	NA	CSAKLPPEAFF	TGCAGTGCTAAACTCCCCCCCGAAGCTTTCTTT
TRBV27	TRBJ1-1	NA	NA	CASSLSQAYMNTEAFF	TGTGCCAGCAGTTTGTCTCAAGCGTACATGAACACTGAAGCTTTCTTT
TRBV28	TRBJ1-1	few	NA	CASSAVLINTEAFF	TGTGCCAGCAGTGCCGTACTAATCAACACTGAAGCTTTCTTT
TRBV21-1	TRBJ1-2	few	NA	CASSRGYHGPHGYTF	TGTGCCAGCAGCAGGGGGTATCACGGGCCCCATGGCTACACCTTC
TRBV18	TRBJ1-2	NA	NA	CASSPIQQAANYGYTF	TGTGCCAGCTCACCTATACAGCAGGCGGCTAACTATGGCTACACCTTC
TRBV7-8	TRBJ2-7	many	NA	CASSPLAGPYEQYF	TGTGCCAGCAGCCCACTCGCAGGACCCTACGAGCAGTACTTC
TRBV28	TRBJ1-2	few	NA	CASRVNYGYTF	TGTGCCAGCAGGGTTAACTATGGCTACACCTTC
TRBV30	TRBJ1-2	few	NA	CAWAGEAYGYTF	TGTGCCTGGGCAGGGGAGGCTTATGGCTACACCTTC